Listed here is a single T cell receptor (beta chain). The conserved phenylalanine or tryptophan normally closing the CDR3 is absent here, so this likely arose from a read error. After extraction with the RNeasy kit, roughly 0.5 to 1 ug of the RNA was reverse transcribed using random hexamers. TCRdb reprocessed the immunoSEQ multiplex PCR reads via MiXCR and lists one record per CDR3 protein. Of about 190,000 distinct CDR3 sequences listed, around 93% were seen once; the top ten hold 0.16%. These data are taken from a study of CD8 T cells in Susac syndrome. V was pared by 0 bases and J by 5 bases, with 12 bases between. Germline V gives CDR1 MNHEY, CDR2 SMNVEV (reference sequence). This CDR3 region has 15 residues. Fulfillment of recently defined diagnostic criteria for definite or probable disease was shown by the patients with Susac syndrome.

The chain carries TRBV27 and TRBJ2-3, with D perhaps TRBD2 (5 bases). Sequencing input: CD8+ T cells from PBMCs. The sequence was obtained from a human donor with Susac syndrome. The CDR3 loop is CASSLSPTTQDTQYV. The CDR3 bases are TGTGCCAGCAGTTTATCCCCGACTACGCAAGATACGCAGTATGTT.